Listed here are 24 T cell receptor beta chains from one sample, sequenced in a study of breast tumors, draining lymph nodes, adjacent tissues (dated by TCRdb to 2016 to 2017). The library came from multiplex PCR. TCRdb records Illumina HiSeq 2000 as the sequencer. The raw public data were reprocessed by TCRdb itself: fastp quality trimming at Q25, MiXCR clonotype calling, in-frame beta chains only. Duplicate CDR3 protein sequences are folded into a single record with the most common DNA and genes. Across this sample there are nearly 200,000 distinct CDR3 sequences, with roughly 31% seen only once. 4% to 5.5% of the sample goes to the ten largest clones. Lymph node samples came from the axillary draining lymph nodes of breast cancer patients. What was sequenced was axillary lymph node tissue. The origin of the receptors is a female donor with breast cancer. Some clones in this sample may be carry-over from other donors' samples.

This clonotype was seen ten or more times. A junction end diverges from the germline sequence, so it may reflect a read error. The chain employs TRBV20-1 and TRBJ2-7; TRBD1 matches at 7 bases. Germline CDR1 reads DFQATT; CDR2 reads SNEGSKA (reference sequence). This CDR3 region has 12 residues. The CDR3 spells CSAREDGDSRNF. The CDR3 nucleotides are TGCAGTGCTAGAGAGGATGGGGACAGTCGGAACTTC.

This clonotype was seen ten or more times. This CDR3 is CSVEEGQGAVKLFF. CDR3 nucleotide sequence: TGCAGCGTTGAAGAGGGACAGGGGGCTGTAAAACTGTTTTTT. The chain joins TRBV29-1 to TRBJ1-4; 12 bases are shared with TRBD1. The germline gives CDR1 SQVTM, CDR2 ANQGSEA. The trim removed 0 bases at V and 10 bases at J, leaving 3 bases unmatched. There are 14 residues in the CDR3.

This clonotype was counted ten times or more. V usage is TRBV20-1 and J usage is TRBJ2-7; the D gene could be TRBD1 or TRBD2 (5 bases each). CDR1 is DFQATT and CDR2 is SNEGSKA in the germline V gene (reference sequence). Trimming took off 3 bases at V and 3 bases at J, with 9 bases between the two ends. This CDR3 is 12 amino acids long. The CDR3 region is CSASGDDYEQYF. Here the CDR3 DNA reads TGCAGTGCTAGCGGGGACGACTACGAGCAGTACTTC.

The V gene is TRBV4-1, the J gene TRBJ2-3; 8 nucleotides line up with TRBD2. Germline lookup yields CDR1 MGHRA and CDR2 YSYEKL. The V and J ends lost 3 bases and 4 bases, in that order; junction bases with no gene match: 9. This CDR3 contains 16 residues. The CDR3 nucleotides are TGCGCCAGCAGCCATCCCCCGGGGGGGGGGCCAGATACGCAGTATTTT. It specifies CASSHPPGGGPDTQYF.

The chain recombines TRBV12-3 or TRBV12-4 with TRBJ2-5, with D maybe TRBD2 (6 bases). Trimming pared 3 bases from V and 5 bases from J, leaving 19 bases between. The CDR3 extends over 16 amino acids. The CDR3 bases are TGTGCCAGCAGTTTCAGTGAGGGACTTATGGAGGAGACCCAGTACTTC. It encodes CASSFSEGLMEETQYF.

This clonotype has ten or more counts. The chain links TRBV30 to TRBJ1-4, with unresolved D. Germline loops: CDR1 GTSNPN, CDR2 SVGIG (reference sequence). This CDR3 is built from 13 residues. The V and J ends lost 1 base and 5 bases respectively, with 8 bases between them. This CDR3 is CAWSGADNEKLFF. CDR3 sequence (DNA): TGTGCCTGGAGTGGTGCGGACAATGAAAAACTGTTTTTT.

The chain carries TRBV12-3 or TRBV12-4 and TRBJ2-3, with TRBD2 matching over 7 bases. The CDR3 has 15 amino acids. Unmatched junction bases numbered 13, after V lost 2 bases and J lost 11 bases. CDR3 protein: CASSLPGGGYNEQYF. Here the CDR3 DNA reads TGTGCCAGCAGTTTACCGGGCGGGGGTTACAATGAGCAGTATTTT.

The genes are TRBV28 and TRBJ2-4; possibly TRBD1 for D (5 bases). The V end lost 7 bases, the J end lost 0 bases, and 10 bases lay between the germline ends. This CDR3 region has 14 residues. Germline assignment: CDR1 MDHEN and CDR2 SYDVKM. The CDR3 spells CASKGFGAKNIQYF. CDR3 bases: TGTGCCAGCAAGGGGTTCGGAGCCAAAAACATTCAGTACTTC.

This sequence joins TRBV9 and TRBJ2-1, with D tentatively TRBD1 or TRBD2 (5 bases each). The germline V and J ends were trimmed by 4 bases and 4 bases, with 18 bases remaining between them. The CDR3 contains 16 residues. The germline CDR1 and CDR2 sequences are SGDLS and YYNGEE. The CDR3 spells CASSSLRDPPYNEQFF. Written as DNA, the CDR3 is TGTGCCAGCAGCTCGCTCCGGGACCCACCATACAATGAGCAGTTCTTC. The variable domain in full, completed from reference TRBV9 and TRBJ2-1, reads DSGVTQTPKHLITATGQRVTLRCSPRSGDLSVYWYQQSLDQGLQFLIQYYNGEERAKGNILERFSAQQFPDLHSELNLSSLELGDSALYFCASSSLRDPPYNEQFFGPGTRLTVL.

With respect to this clonotype: This clone may be a read error of a much larger clone one base away. The V call is TRBV20-1, the J call TRBJ1-5; no clear D gene. The CDR3 has 15 residues. Germline values: CDR1 DFQATT, CDR2 SNEGSKA (reference sequence). V was trimmed by 0 bases and J by 6 bases, leaving 15 bases between them. The CDR3 spells CSARDQREYPQPQHF. The CDR3 region has the DNA TGCAGTGCTAGAGATCAGAGAGAATACCCTCAGCCCCAGCATTTT.

This clonotype was detected ten times or more. The gene calls are TRBV10-3 and TRBJ2-5; 11 nucleotides match TRBD1. Germline assignment: CDR1 ENHRY and CDR2 SYGVKD. The CDR3 is 16 amino acids. The junction had 13 bases not matched to a gene; V was cut back by 8 bases and J by 5 bases. In DNA, the CDR3 is TGTGCCATCCGGGGAGGACAGGGGGCGCTGGGGGAGACCCAGTACTTC. Translating it yields CAIRGGQGALGETQYF.

This clonotype was observed many times. The CDR3 DNA is TGTGCCAGCAGTTCGGGACTAGCGGGGGGCAATGAGCAGTTCTTC. It translates to CASSSGLAGGNEQFF. This chain links TRBV6-4 with TRBJ2-1; 15 bases agree with TRBD2. Germline CDR1 is MRHNA and CDR2 is SNTAGT. J was trimmed by 6 bases and V by 5 bases; bases with no gene match: 2. The CDR3 runs to 15 residues.

In its sample, this clonotype was seen once. Sequence at one end of the junction differs from germline and may be a read error. V usage is TRBV6-1 and J usage is TRBJ1-5; 8 nucleotides align to TRBD1. The CDR3 covers 15 residues. Germline loops: CDR1 MNHNS, CDR2 SASEGT. The CDR3 bases are TGTGCCAGCGGTGAGACGGACAGGGCTAATCAGCCCCAGCATTTT. This gives the protein CASGETDRANQPQHF.

As for this clonotype: A much larger clone lies one base from this, so it may be a read error. The rearrangement joins TRBV20-1 to TRBJ2-1, with TRBD2 matching over 10 bases. The CDR3 is 15 amino acids. Per germline, CDR1 DFQATT and CDR2 SNEGSKA (reference sequence). Here the CDR3 DNA reads TGCAGTGCTACCCTAGCGGGGGCCTCCTACAATGAGCAGTCCTTC. Translating gives CSATLAGASYNEQSF.

On this clonotype itself: The DNA is left out, because the CDR3 cannot be placed on it with certainty; the CDR3 is given as TCRdb lists it. The V call is TRBV20-1, the J call TRBJ1-3; TRBD1, the table's D call, was not compared with the DNA. The V gene's germline CDR1 is DFQATT and CDR2 SNEGSKA (reference sequence). With termini counted, the CDR3 has 19 amino acids. This CDR3 is CSASPVDGEAFFGQGTIYF.

The chain has TRBV3-1 and TRBJ2-3; 8 nucleotides align to TRBD2. The CDR3 consists of 15 residues. After removal of 6 bases from V and 2 bases from J, the junction contained 7 bases not matched to a gene. Looked up from germline, CDR1 is LGHDT and CDR2 is YNNKEL (reference sequence). In DNA form, the CDR3 reads TGTGCCAGCAGGGGTCGCGGGGGGCTCACAGATACGCAGTATTTT. Translating it yields CASRGRGGLTDTQYF.

Ten or more counts support this clonotype. This sequence joins TRBV5-1 and TRBJ2-5, with a tentative D call TRBD2 (5 bases). V was clipped by 4 bases and J by 1 base, with 11 bases between them. The CDR3 contains 14 residues. The germline V gene encodes CDR1 SGHRS and CDR2 YFSETQ. The CDR3 here is CASSAPRGQETQYF. As DNA, the CDR3 is TGCGCCAGCAGCGCCCCACGGGGCCAAGAGACCCAGTACTTC.

In the case of this clonotype: It may be a read error: a sequence one base away is much more abundant. J is TRBJ2-3 and V is TRBV6-2 or TRBV6-3, with D perhaps given as TRBD1 or TRBD2 (5 bases each). CDR1 is MNHEY, CDR2 SVGEGT, per germline. This CDR3 contains 15 residues. The CDR3 loop is CASSRGWAYTGTQYF. The DNA of the CDR3 is TGTGCCAGCAGTCGGGGATGGGCCTACACAGGTACGCAGTATTTT.

This clonotype has ten or more counts. At one of its ends the junction is not consistent with the germline gene, which may arise from a read error. The chain recombines TRBV5-4 with TRBJ2-1; D not resolved. Per the germline V gene, CDR1 is SGHNT and CDR2 is YYREEE (reference sequence). CDR3 size: 11 residues. CDR3 loop: CASSSGSQPVF. Written as DNA, the CDR3 is TGTGCCAGCAGCTCCGGATCACAACCCGTGTTC.

This clonotype was found many times. The rearrangement links TRBV12-3 or TRBV12-4 to TRBJ2-5; 8 positions agree with TRBD2. The length of the CDR3 is 15 residues. J gave up 1 base and V 3 bases, and 4 bases lay outside the gene matches. CDR3 coding DNA: TGTGCCAGCAGTTTCCCCGGGGGGGGCCAAGAGACCCAGTACTTC. Translation gives CASSFPGGGQETQYF.

This clonotype came up many times. The V and J genes are TRBV20-1 and TRBJ2-2; the match to TRBD2 covers 8 bases. The CDR3 loop spans 12 amino acids. Looked up from germline, CDR1 is DFQATT and CDR2 is SNEGSKA (reference sequence). V lost 8 bases and J lost 6; bases outside the gene matches: 5. The CDR3 here is CSCGGSPGELFF. DNA of the CDR3: TGCAGTTGCGGGGGGAGCCCCGGGGAGCTGTTTTTT.

The sample holds many counts of this clonotype. The V call is TRBV5-1, the J call TRBJ2-1, with a possible D match to TRBD1 (5 bases). Trimming took 0 bases from V and 9 from J, leaving 13 bases between them. The length of the CDR3 is 14 residues. From germline, CDR1 is SGHRS and CDR2 YFSETQ. DNA for the CDR3: TGCGCCAGCAGCTTGGAGAGTAGTGACAGTGAGCAGTTCTTC. Translating gives CASSLESSDSEQFF.

This chain joins TRBV5-4 and TRBJ2-3, with a tentative D call TRBD1 (5 bases). V was shortened by 6 bases and J by 5 bases, with 16 bases between the two germline ends. The germline CDR1 and CDR2 sequences are SGHNT and YYREEE (reference sequence). The CDR3 consists of 14 residues. The CDR3 sequence: CASKTDTEGDTQYF. The CDR3 DNA is TGTGCCAGCAAGACAGACACAGAAGGAGATACGCAGTATTTT. Full variable domain (missing parts from reference TRBV5-4 and TRBJ2-3): ETGVTQSPTHLIKTRGQQVTLRCSSQSGHNTVSWYQQALGQGPQFIFQYYREEENGRGNFPPRFSGLQFPNYSSELNVNALELDDSALYLCASKTDTEGDTQYFGPGTRLTVL.

The chain joins TRBV18 to TRBJ1-2; 7 positions agree with TRBD1. This CDR3 has 14 residues. The germline CDR1 and CDR2 sequences are KGHSH and LQKENI. After removal of 6 bases from V and 1 base from J, the junction contained 5 bases not matched to a gene. The CDR3 loop reads CASSCRGINYGYTF. CDR3 coding DNA: TGTGCCAGCTCTTGCAGGGGGATTAACTATGGCTACACCTTC.